Presented here are 29 T cell receptor beta chains from one specimen sequenced in a study of blood T cell repertoires in COVID-19. Assay: immunoSEQ multiplex PCR; the TCRdb copy retains only in-frame clones and omits some. This repertoire shows under 250,000 clones, around 80% found once; its top ten account for approximately 6.6%. Sequencing was performed on peripheral blood. All receptors come from a woman in her 70s with acute or convalescent COVID-19.

In nucleotides, the CDR3 is TGTGCCAGCAGTCGACAGGCGAACACTGAAGCTTTCTTT. As protein: CASSRQANTEAFF. This chain uses TRBV9 with TRBJ1-1; D perhaps matches TRBD1 (6 bases). V shed 5 bases and J shed 1 base, with 9 bases lying between them. The CDR3 is made up of 13 amino acids. Germline V gene sequence: CDR1 SGDLS, CDR2 YYNGEE.

The chain links TRBV3-1 (or the pseudogene TRBV3-2) to TRBJ1-1; tentative D call: TRBD1 (5 bases). V was cut by 4 bases and J by 3 bases, with 12 bases left in between. This CDR3 is 14 amino acids long. Germline CDR1 and CDR2: LGHDT and YNNKEL (reference sequence). For the CDR3, the DNA is TGTGCCAGCAGCCTGGGGCGGAGGGACACTGAAGCTTTCTTT. This encodes CASSLGRRDTEAFF.

This clone was found once. The rearrangement uses TRBV2 and TRBJ2-4, with TRBD1 identical over 9 bases. The CDR3 runs to 14 residues. V dropped 6 bases and J dropped 7; count of bases not matched to a gene: 7. The V gene's germline CDR1 is SNHLY and CDR2 FYNNEI. CDR3 DNA: TGTGCCAGCAGGCCGATGGGGACAGGGAACATTCAGTACTTC. This translates into CASRPMGTGNIQYF.

The chain links TRBV19 to TRBJ2-1; 10 bases agree with TRBD2. With V trimmed by 3 bases and J by 9 bases, 8 bases remained unmatched. There are 15 residues in the CDR3. Germline-derived CDR1 and CDR2 are LNHDA and SQIVND (reference sequence). In DNA, the CDR3 is TGTGCCAGTAGTATCGGGCTAGCGGGGGTCTTTGAGCAGTTCTTC. Protein product: CASSIGLAGVFEQFF.

This chain links TRBV2 with TRBJ2-3; the D gene is possibly TRBD2 (6 bases). V was shortened by 4 bases and J by 5 bases, with 10 bases between the two germline ends. Germline lookup yields CDR1 SNHLY and CDR2 FYNNEI. The CDR3 consists of 13 residues. The CDR3 coding sequence is TGTGCCAGCAGTGGGCCGGGGGTAGATACGCAGTATTTT. This sequence encodes CASSGPGVDTQYF.

CDR3 sequence (DNA): TGTGCCAGCAGTTACAGGGGCGAGCAGTACTTC. Protein: CASSYRGEQYF. The J gene is TRBJ2-7, the V gene TRBV6-2 or TRBV6-3, with D perhaps matching TRBD1 (5 bases). The CDR3 has 11 residues. V dropped 2 bases and J dropped 6 bases, with 5 bases sitting between them. Looked up from germline, CDR1 is MNHEY and CDR2 is SVGEGT.

The chain recombines TRBV18 with TRBJ1-4, with 8 nucleotides matching TRBD1. Germline CDR1 KGHSH, CDR2 LQKENI. The CDR3 spans 15 residues. The J segment lost 7 bases and the V segment lost 4 bases, leaving 8 bases of the junction unmatched. CDR3 region: CASSRSGTGSEKLFF. CDR3 nucleotide sequence: TGTGCCAGCTCACGATCCGGGACAGGTTCTGAAAAACTGTTTTTT.

This clone was counted a single time. The chain recombines TRBV6-5 with TRBJ2-7, with 12 bases aligning to TRBD2. The CDR3 has 15 amino acids. Germline assignment: CDR1 MNHEY and CDR2 SVGAGI. With 6 bases clipped from V and 2 bases from J, the junction kept 5 bases outside the gene matches. The CDR3 DNA reads as TGTGCCAGCAGCACCTCTAGCGGGGGGGCCTACGAGCAGTACTTC. The encoded protein is CASSTSSGGAYEQYF.

V and J are TRBV18 and TRBJ2-7; 8 bases match TRBD2. Germline assignment: CDR1 KGHSH and CDR2 LQKENI. The V segment lost 1 base and the J segment 2 bases; nucleotides outside the gene matches: 4. The CDR3 is 15 amino acids. CDR3 in DNA: TGTGCCAGCTCACCACTAGCGGGGAGAACCTACGAGCAGTACGTC. It is translated as CASSPLAGRTYEQYV.

This chain uses TRBV9 with TRBJ1-2; D uncertain. The CDR3 is 14 residues long. Trimming shortened V by 0 bases and J by 5 bases, and 11 bases separated the two germline ends. CDR1 is SGDLS and CDR2 is YYNGEE in the germline V gene. CDR3 bases: TGTGCCAGCAGCGTAGGTGGTGGAGCTTATGGCTACACCTTC. It specifies CASSVGGGAYGYTF.

The chain couples TRBV24-1 to TRBJ2-2; D perhaps matches TRBD1 (6 bases). CDR3 size: 15 residues. Between the trimmed V and J ends, which lost 2 bases and 1 base, there was a span of 7 bases. Germline assignment: CDR1 KGHDR and CDR2 SFDVKD. CDR3 loop: CATSDYRENTGELFF. Here the CDR3 DNA reads TGTGCCACCAGTGATTACAGGGAGAACACCGGGGAGCTGTTTTTT.

The chain couples TRBV11-2 to TRBJ2-2; D remains unclear. Trimming shortened V by 5 bases and J by 0 bases, and 10 bases separated the two germline ends. Per germline, CDR1 SGHAT and CDR2 FQNNGV. CDR3 size: 15 residues. CDR3 residues: CASSPTTANTGELFF. CDR3 nucleotides: TGTGCCAGCAGCCCGACAACTGCGAACACCGGGGAGCTGTTTTTT.

The chain carries TRBV6-1 and TRBJ2-3, with 7 positions matching TRBD2. This CDR3 has 16 amino acids. From germline, CDR1 is MNHNS and CDR2 SASEGT. The trim removed 2 bases at V and 8 bases at J, leaving 13 bases unmatched. CDR3 in amino acids: CASSELPAGLGGTQYF. The DNA for the CDR3 is TGTGCCAGCAGTGAACTACCAGCGGGGCTTGGTGGTACGCAGTATTTT.

The J gene is TRBJ2-7, the V gene TRBV5-1; 9 nucleotides align to TRBD1. CDR1 and CDR2 from the germline V gene are SGHRS and YFSETQ. The CDR3 spans 15 residues. The V and J ends lost 1 base and 5 bases, in that order; junction bases with no gene match: 7. As DNA, the CDR3 is TGCGCCAGCAGCTTGTCCGGGACAGGGTTCGACGAGCAGTACTTC. It codes for CASSLSGTGFDEQYF.

CDR3 nucleotide sequence: TGCGCCAGCAGCTTGGGGGGGCTGGACAATGAGCAGTTCTTC. Residues: CASSLGGLDNEQFF. This chain uses TRBV5-1 with TRBJ2-1; D perhaps matches TRBD1 (6 bases). The CDR3 runs to 14 residues. The germline V and J ends were trimmed by 0 bases and 5 bases, with 9 bases remaining between them. CDR1 and CDR2 from the germline V gene are SGHRS and YFSETQ. Full variable domain (remainder filled in from reference TRBV5-1 and TRBJ2-1): KAGVTQTPRYLIKTRGQQVTLSCSPISGHRSVSWYQQTPGQGLQFLFEYFSETQRNKGNFPGRFSGRQFSNSRSEMNVSTLELGDSALYLCASSLGGLDNEQFFGPGTRLTVL.

The chain couples TRBV20-1 to TRBJ2-7; 11 bases align to TRBD2. The CDR3 length is 11 residues. Trimming took 6 bases from V and 13 from J; bases not matched to a gene: 8. Germline V gene sequence: CDR1 DFQATT, CDR2 SNEGSKA (reference sequence). The CDR3 region is CSAPLAGGNYF. The CDR3 DNA reads as TGCAGTGCCCCTTTAGCGGGGGGGAATTACTTC.

This clone has only one observation. This rearrangement joins TRBV5-1 to TRBJ2-6, with 8 bases aligning to TRBD2. The V segment lost 6 bases and the J segment 2 bases; nucleotides outside the gene matches: 7. The germline V gene has CDR1 SGHRS and CDR2 YFSETQ. The CDR3 is 16 residues long. The DNA of the CDR3 is TGCGCCAGCACCCAAACGGGGGGGACTGGGGCCAACGTCCTGACTTTC. Amino acid sequence: CASTQTGGTGANVLTF. Combining the CDR3 with reference TRBV5-1 and TRBJ2-6 gives the whole variable domain KAGVTQTPRYLIKTRGQQVTLSCSPISGHRSVSWYQQTPGQGLQFLFEYFSETQRNKGNFPGRFSGRQFSNSRSEMNVSTLELGDSALYLCASTQTGGTGANVLTFGAGSRLTVL.

The rearrangement joins TRBV10-3 to TRBJ2-5; perhaps TRBD1 as D (6 bases). Germline CDR1 and CDR2: ENHRY and SYGVKD. The CDR3 length is 12 residues. Trimming removed 5 bases at V and 6 bases at J, with 10 bases between. This chain's CDR3 is CAISPGQQTQYF. The CDR3 DNA is TGTGCCATCAGTCCGGGACAACAGACCCAGTACTTC.

The chain is built from TRBV5-1 and TRBJ1-2; 9 bases align to TRBD1. Germline-derived CDR1 and CDR2 are SGHRS and YFSETQ. CDR3 size: 14 residues. V was clipped by 4 bases and J by 4 bases; unmatched bases: 5. CDR3 DNA: TGCGCCAGCAGCCCCGGGACAGGGCCCTATGGCTACACCTTC. Translated, it gives CASSPGTGPYGYTF.

The J gene is TRBJ2-6, the V gene TRBV18; no clear D gene. CDR1 and CDR2 (germline): KGHSH, LQKENI. The CDR3 is 15 residues long. V lost 4 bases and J lost 2, with 9 bases in between. CDR3 sequence (DNA): TGTGCCAGCTCACTGATTAGTACTGGGGCCAACGTCCTGACTTTC. It encodes CASSLISTGANVLTF.

The chain couples TRBV11-2 to TRBJ1-5; 8 bases map to TRBD1. J lost 6 bases, V lost 5 bases, and 6 bases had no gene match. This CDR3 comprises 14 residues. Germline lookup yields CDR1 SGHAT and CDR2 FQNNGV. Here the CDR3 DNA reads TGTGCCAGCAGCCGGACAGGGAACGGTCAGCCCCAGCATTTT. Its protein product is CASSRTGNGQPQHF.

This clone appeared a few times. The chain carries TRBV15 and TRBJ1-6; the D gene is possibly TRBD1 (5 bases). V lost 4 bases and J 10 bases, leaving 11 bases between the germline ends. CDR3 length: 13 amino acids. Germline V CDR1 and CDR2: LNHNV, YYDKDF (reference sequence). The CDR3 is CATSNGGNSPLHF. The CDR3 DNA follows: TGTGCCACCAGCAACGGGGGTAACTCACCCCTCCACTTT.

The chain combines TRBV9 with TRBJ2-5; 7 positions match TRBD1. In germline, CDR1 is SGDLS, CDR2 YYNGEE. Germline trimming cut 6 bases from V and 5 bases from J; bases unmatched to any gene: 16. The CDR3 contains 16 residues. The CDR3 protein is CASTTTGQPRGETQYF. The CDR3, as DNA: TGTGCCAGCACGACCACGGGACAGCCGAGGGGGGAGACCCAGTACTTC.

V and J are TRBV7-2 and TRBJ2-5; the match to TRBD2 covers 8 bases. Per the germline V gene, CDR1 is SGHTA and CDR2 is FQGNSA. This CDR3 has 17 residues. V lost 1 base and J lost 3; bases outside the gene matches: 10. This CDR3 reads CASSLESKAGAKETQYF. CDR3 in DNA: TGTGCCAGCAGCTTAGAATCTAAAGCGGGGGCGAAAGAGACCCAGTACTTC.

J is TRBJ2-3 and V is TRBV5-1; maybe TRBD2 (5 bases). The CDR3 totals 16 residues. V gave up 6 bases and J gave up 4 bases, with 21 bases separating them. The V gene's germline CDR1 is SGHRS and CDR2 YFSETQ. This CDR3 reads CASNTDGPVGADTQYF. For the CDR3, the DNA is TGCGCCAGCAATACAGATGGACCAGTGGGAGCAGATACGCAGTATTTT.

The chain has TRBV29-1 and TRBJ2-7, with D unresolved. Trimming took off 4 bases at V and 6 bases at J, with 16 bases between the two ends. The CDR3 is 13 residues long. Germline CDR1 SQVTM, CDR2 ANQGSEA. This CDR3 is CSVVFQAPAEQYF. The CDR3 region has the DNA TGCAGCGTTGTCTTCCAGGCCCCCGCCGAGCAGTACTTC.

The V call is TRBV19, the J call TRBJ2-2; 7 bases fit TRBD2. This CDR3 spans 14 amino acids. V shed 7 bases and J 2 bases; nucleotides not matched to a gene: 4. Germline V CDR1 and CDR2: LNHDA, SQIVND (reference sequence). CDR3 sequence: CASTRGSNTGELFF. The CDR3 coding sequence is TGTGCCAGTACGCGGGGGTCCAACACCGGGGAGCTGTTTTTT.

The table lists this clone with a count of one. This rearrangement joins TRBV27 to TRBJ2-5; D is perhaps TRBD2 (6 bases). CDR3 size: 13 residues. Germline V gene lookup returns CDR1 MNHEY and CDR2 SMNVEV (reference sequence). The germline V and J ends were trimmed by 4 bases and 2 bases, with 8 bases remaining between them. CDR3 sequence (DNA): TGTGCCAGCAGTTCCGGGACTCAAGAGACCCAGTACTTC. Protein product: CASSSGTQETQYF.

The V gene is TRBV5-1, the J gene TRBJ2-5; TRBD1 agrees at 7 bases. This CDR3 comprises 18 residues. Looked up from germline, CDR1 is SGHRS and CDR2 is YFSETQ. J was trimmed by 5 bases and V by 0 bases; bases with no gene match: 16. The CDR3 loop reads CASSLGFDRVKTLETQYF. The CDR3 DNA sequence: TGCGCCAGCAGCTTGGGGTTTGACAGGGTTAAGACTTTGGAGACCCAGTACTTC.